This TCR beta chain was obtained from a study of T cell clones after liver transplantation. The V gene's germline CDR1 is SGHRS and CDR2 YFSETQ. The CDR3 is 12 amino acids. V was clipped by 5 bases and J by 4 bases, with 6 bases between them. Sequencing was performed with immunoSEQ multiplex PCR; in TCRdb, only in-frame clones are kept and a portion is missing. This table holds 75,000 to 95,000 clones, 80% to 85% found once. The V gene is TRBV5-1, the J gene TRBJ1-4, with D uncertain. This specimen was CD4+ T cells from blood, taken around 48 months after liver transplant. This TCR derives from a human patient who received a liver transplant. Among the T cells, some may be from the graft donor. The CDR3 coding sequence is TGCGCCAGCAGTTTTAATAATGAAAAACTGTTTTTT. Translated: CASSFNNEKLFF.